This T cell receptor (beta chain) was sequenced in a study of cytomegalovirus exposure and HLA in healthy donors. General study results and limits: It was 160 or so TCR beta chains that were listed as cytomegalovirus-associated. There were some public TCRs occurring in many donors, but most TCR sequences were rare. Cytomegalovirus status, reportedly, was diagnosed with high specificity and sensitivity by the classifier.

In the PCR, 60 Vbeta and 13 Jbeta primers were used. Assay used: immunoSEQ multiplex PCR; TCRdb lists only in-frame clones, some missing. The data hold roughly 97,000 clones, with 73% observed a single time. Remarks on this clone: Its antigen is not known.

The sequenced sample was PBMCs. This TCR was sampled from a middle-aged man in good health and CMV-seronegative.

This CDR3 is CASKPGQGVNTEAFF. CDR3 DNA: TGTGCCAGTAAGCCGGGACAGGGGGTTAACACTGAAGCTTTCTTT. V and J are TRBV28 and TRBJ1-1; TRBD1 agrees at 11 bases. This CDR3 has 15 amino acids. The J segment lost 2 bases and the V segment lost 9 bases, leaving 8 bases of the junction unmatched. From germline, CDR1 is MDHEN and CDR2 SYDVKM.